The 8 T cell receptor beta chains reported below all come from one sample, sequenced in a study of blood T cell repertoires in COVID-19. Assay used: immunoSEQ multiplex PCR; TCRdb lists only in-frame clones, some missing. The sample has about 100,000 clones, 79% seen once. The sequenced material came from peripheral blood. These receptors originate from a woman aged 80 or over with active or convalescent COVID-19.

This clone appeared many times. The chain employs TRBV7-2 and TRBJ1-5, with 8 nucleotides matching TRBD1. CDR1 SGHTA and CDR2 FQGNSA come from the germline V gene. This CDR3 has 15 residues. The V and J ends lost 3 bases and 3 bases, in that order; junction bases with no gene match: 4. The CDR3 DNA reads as TGTGCCAGCAGCTTTCGGACAGGGTTCAATCAGCCCCAGCATTTT. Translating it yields CASSFRTGFNQPQHF.

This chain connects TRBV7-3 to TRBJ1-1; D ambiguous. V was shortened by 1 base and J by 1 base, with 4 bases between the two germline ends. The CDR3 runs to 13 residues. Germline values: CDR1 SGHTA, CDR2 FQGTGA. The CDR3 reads CASSLMRNTEAFF. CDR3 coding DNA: TGTGCCAGCAGCTTAATGAGGAACACTGAAGCTTTCTTT.

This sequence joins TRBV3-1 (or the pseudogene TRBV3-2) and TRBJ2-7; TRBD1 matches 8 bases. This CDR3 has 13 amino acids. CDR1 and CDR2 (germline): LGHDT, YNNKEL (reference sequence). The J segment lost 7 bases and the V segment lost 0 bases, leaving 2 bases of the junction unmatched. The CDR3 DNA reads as TGTGCCAGCAGCCAAGAGAGGACAGGGGAGCAGTACTTC. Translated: CASSQERTGEQYF.

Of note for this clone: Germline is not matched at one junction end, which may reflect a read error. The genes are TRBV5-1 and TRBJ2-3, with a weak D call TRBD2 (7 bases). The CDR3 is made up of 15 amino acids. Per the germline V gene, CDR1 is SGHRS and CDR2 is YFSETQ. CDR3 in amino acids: CASSRAGAGTDTQYF. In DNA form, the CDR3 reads TGTGCCAGCAGCCGGGCGGGGGCTGGTACAGATACGCAGTATTTT.

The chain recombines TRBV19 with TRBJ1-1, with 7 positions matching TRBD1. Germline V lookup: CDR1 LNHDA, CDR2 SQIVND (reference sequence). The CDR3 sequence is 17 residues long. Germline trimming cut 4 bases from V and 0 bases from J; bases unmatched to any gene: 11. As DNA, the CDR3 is TGTGCCAGTAGTACTCGACAGGGCGGCAGGATGAACACTGAAGCTTTCTTT. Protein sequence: CASSTRQGGRMNTEAFF.

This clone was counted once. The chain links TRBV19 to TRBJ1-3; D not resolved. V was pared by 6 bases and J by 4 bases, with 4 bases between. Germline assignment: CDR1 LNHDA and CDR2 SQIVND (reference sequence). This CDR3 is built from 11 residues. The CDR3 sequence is CASSQGNTIYF. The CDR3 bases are TGTGCCAGTAGCCAAGGAAACACCATATATTTT.

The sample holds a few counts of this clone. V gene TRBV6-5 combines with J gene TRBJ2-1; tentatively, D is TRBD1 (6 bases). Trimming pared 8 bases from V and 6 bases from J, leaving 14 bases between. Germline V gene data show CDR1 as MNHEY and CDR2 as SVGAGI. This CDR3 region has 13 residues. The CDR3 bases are TGTGCCAGCGTGGGTACAGGGCTCAATGAGCAGTTCTTC. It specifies CASVGTGLNEQFF.

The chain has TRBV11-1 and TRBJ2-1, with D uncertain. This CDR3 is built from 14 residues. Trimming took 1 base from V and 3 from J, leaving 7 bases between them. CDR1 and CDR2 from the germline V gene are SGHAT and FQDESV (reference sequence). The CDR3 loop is CASSLERIYNEQFF. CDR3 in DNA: TGTGCCAGCAGCTTAGAGAGGATCTACAATGAGCAGTTCTTC.